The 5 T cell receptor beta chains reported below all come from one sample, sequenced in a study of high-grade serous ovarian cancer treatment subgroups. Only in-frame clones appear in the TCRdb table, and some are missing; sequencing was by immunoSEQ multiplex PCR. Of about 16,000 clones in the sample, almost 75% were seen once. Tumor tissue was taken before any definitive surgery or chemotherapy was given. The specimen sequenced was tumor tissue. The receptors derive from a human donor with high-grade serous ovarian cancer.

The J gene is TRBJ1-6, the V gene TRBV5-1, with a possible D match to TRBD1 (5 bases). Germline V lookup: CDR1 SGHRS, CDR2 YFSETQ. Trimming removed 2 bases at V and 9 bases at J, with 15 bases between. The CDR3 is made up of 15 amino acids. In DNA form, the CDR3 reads TGCGCCAGCAGCTTTAACGGCAGGGAATCTTCACCCCTCCACTTT. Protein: CASSFNGRESSPLHF.

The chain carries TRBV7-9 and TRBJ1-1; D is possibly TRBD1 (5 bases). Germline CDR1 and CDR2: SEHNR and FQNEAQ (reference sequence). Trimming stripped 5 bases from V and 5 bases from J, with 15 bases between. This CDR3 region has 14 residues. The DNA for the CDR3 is TGTGCCAGCAGCAGTACCGGGGGGAGGACTGAAGCTTTCTTT. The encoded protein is CASSSTGGRTEAFF. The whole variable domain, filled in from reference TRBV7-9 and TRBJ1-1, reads DTGVSQNPRHKITKRGQNVTFRCDPISEHNRLYWYRQTLGQGPEFLTYFQNEAQLEKSRLLSDRFSAERPKGSFSTLEIQRTEQGDSAMYLCASSSTGGRTEAFFGQGTRLTVV.

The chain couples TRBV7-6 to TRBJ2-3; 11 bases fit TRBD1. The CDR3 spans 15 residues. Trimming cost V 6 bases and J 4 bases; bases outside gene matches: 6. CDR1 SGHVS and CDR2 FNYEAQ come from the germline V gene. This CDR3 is CASSPGQGASDTQYF. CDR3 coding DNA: TGTGCCAGCAGTCCCGGACAGGGGGCATCAGATACGCAGTATTTT.

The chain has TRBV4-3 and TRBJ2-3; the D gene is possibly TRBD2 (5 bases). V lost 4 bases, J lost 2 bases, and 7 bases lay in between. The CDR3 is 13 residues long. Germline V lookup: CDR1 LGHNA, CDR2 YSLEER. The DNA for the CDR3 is TGCGCCAGCAGCCCGGGGTACACAGATACGCAGTATTTT. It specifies CASSPGYTDTQYF.

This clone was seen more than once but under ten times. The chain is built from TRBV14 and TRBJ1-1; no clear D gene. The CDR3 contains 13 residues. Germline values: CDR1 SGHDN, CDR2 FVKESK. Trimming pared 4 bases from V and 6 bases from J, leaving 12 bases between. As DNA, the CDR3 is TGTGCCAGCAGCCCCTGGGAGGGCGCTGAAGCTTTCTTT. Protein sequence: CASSPWEGAEAFF.